The clone carrying this TCR beta chain showed up just a few times. Its antigen is still unknown. The sample originates from a study of vaccination and CD4 T cells after COVID-19. The treatment is: roughly ten-day PBMC culture with coronavirus spike peptide pools or control peptides (ViraFEST assay). Cultured CD4+ T cell DNA underwent sequencing with the Oncomine TCR Beta short-read assay. A single record per CDR3 protein comes from TCRdb applying MiXCR to the PCR reads. Among approximately 18,000 distinct CDR3 sequences listed, approximately 44% were seen once. CDR3 length: 16 residues. Trimming removed 5 bases from V and 1 base from J; junction bases left unmatched: 10. Germline V lookup: CDR1 MNHEY, CDR2 SMNVEV (reference sequence).

This sequence was found in a human donor who had recovered from COVID-19. This chain joins TRBV27 and TRBJ2-7; 8 nucleotides match TRBD2. The sample in question was CD4+ T cells from blood, cultured in vitro, obtained after SARS-CoV-2 vaccination. CDR3 bases: TGTGCCAGCAGTACAAATGGAGGGACTAGTTCCTACGAGCAGTACTTC. Amino acid sequence: CASSTNGGTSSYEQYF.